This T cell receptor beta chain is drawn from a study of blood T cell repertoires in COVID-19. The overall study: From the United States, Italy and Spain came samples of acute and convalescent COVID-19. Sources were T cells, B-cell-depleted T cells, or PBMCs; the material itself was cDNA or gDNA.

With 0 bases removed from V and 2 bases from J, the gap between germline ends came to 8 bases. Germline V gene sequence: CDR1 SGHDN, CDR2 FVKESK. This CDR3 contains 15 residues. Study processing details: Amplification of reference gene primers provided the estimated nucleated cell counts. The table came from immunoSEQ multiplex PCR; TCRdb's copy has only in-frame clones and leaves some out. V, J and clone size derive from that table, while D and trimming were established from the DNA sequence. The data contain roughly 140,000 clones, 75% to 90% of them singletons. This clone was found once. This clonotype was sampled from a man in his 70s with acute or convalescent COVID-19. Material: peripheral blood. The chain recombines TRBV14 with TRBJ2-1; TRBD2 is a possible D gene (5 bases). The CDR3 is CASSQEWRAYNEQFF. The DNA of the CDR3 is TGTGCCAGCAGCCAAGAATGGCGGGCCTACAATGAGCAGTTCTTC. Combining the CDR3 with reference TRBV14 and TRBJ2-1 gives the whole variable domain EAGVTQFPSHSVIEKGQTVTLRCDPISGHDNLYWYRRVMGKEIKFLLHFVKESKQDESGMPNNRFLAERTGGTYSTLKVQPAELEDSGVYFCASSQEWRAYNEQFFGPGTRLTVL.